This T cell receptor (beta chain) derives from a study of technical replicates of blood from a handful of donors (dated by TCRdb to the late 2010s). The CDR3 measures 12 amino acids from cysteine to phenylalanine. Just CDR3 DNA is preserved here, 36 bases in frame from base 1. V was cut back by 8 bases and J by 5 bases, leaving a gap of 12 bases between them. Via the germline V gene (reference sequence), CDR1 is SEHNR and CDR2 FQNEAQ. Receptor amplification or capture employed the immunoSEQ multiplex PCR assay. TCRdb provides this immuneACCESS table in a form limited to in-frame rearrangements. Some clones are lacking; in checked studies, under half of them reflect an unresolved V gene, and why the rest are absent is not known. Present in this sample are around 80,000 clones, approximately 90% of which were seen just once. The ten largest clones add up to 0.41% of the sample. Turning to this clone: What antigen it recognizes has not been identified. The input lacks base qualities; no much larger clone sits a single base away.

The sequenced sample was T cells isolated from PBMCs. The sequence is built from TRBV7-9 and TRBJ1-1; 5 matching bases give a weak D call of TRBD1. This TCR came from a human donor in good health. The CDR3 corresponds to CASGHLGTEAFF. The DNA sequence is given as TGTGCCAGCGGACATCTCGGGACTGAAGCTTTCTTT. The reference TRBV7-9 and TRBJ1-1 proteins fill in what lies around the CDR3, so the full variable domain reads DTGVSQNPRHKITKRGQNVTFRCDPISEHNRLYWYRQTLGQGPEFLTYFQNEAQLEKSRLLSDRFSAERPKGSFSTLEIQRTEQGDSAMYLCASGHLGTEAFFGQGTRLTVV.